These 30 T cell receptor beta chains came from one sample sequenced in a study of OX40 agonist ivuxolimab in advanced cancers. TCRdb's copy holds only in-frame clones and misses some; the assay was immunoSEQ multiplex PCR. This table holds just over 45,000 clones, 90% to 95% found once. The source material was CD4+ or CD8+ T cells sorted from blood, sampled in a trial of the OX40 agonist ivuxolimab. The receptors were gathered from an adult with an advanced solid tumor such as melanoma, head and neck, liver or kidney cancer.

The table lists this clone with a count of one. This rearrangement joins TRBV19 to TRBJ2-1, with 7 bases matching TRBD2. This CDR3 is built from 13 residues. Germline CDR1 and CDR2: LNHDA and SQIVND (reference sequence). V shed 6 bases and J 3 bases; nucleotides not matched to a gene: 2. CDR3 DNA sequence: TGTGCCAGTAGGCGGGAGAACTACAATGAGCAGTTCTTC. Its translation is CASRRENYNEQFF.

The chain's CDR3 is CASSLMLDTQYF. As DNA, the CDR3 is TGTGCCAGCAGCTTAATGCTGGATACGCAGTATTTT. The chain carries TRBV11-3 and TRBJ2-3; D is unresolved. Germline values: CDR1 SGHNT, CDR2 YENEEA. The CDR3 spans 12 residues. V was trimmed by 2 bases and J by 6 bases, leaving 6 bases between them.

The chain recombines TRBV6-1 with TRBJ2-7; D remains ambiguous. The CDR3 length is 12 residues. Germline lookup yields CDR1 MNHNS and CDR2 SASEGT. With 4 bases removed from V and 3 bases from J, the gap between germline ends came to 7 bases. The DNA for the CDR3 is TGTGCCAGCAGTGGCACCGTCTACGAGCAGTACTTC. Translated, it gives CASSGTVYEQYF.

The chain combines TRBV27 with TRBJ2-5, with TRBD1 matching over 8 bases. The CDR3 is 14 residues long. Germline lookup yields CDR1 MNHEY and CDR2 SMNVEV (reference sequence). The V gene end was trimmed by 5 bases and the J gene end by 5 bases; junction bases not matched to a gene: 7. DNA for the CDR3: TGTGCCAGCAGTCCCCGGACAGGGAGGGAGACCCAGTACTTC. This encodes CASSPRTGRETQYF.

CDR3 residues: CASSSYDRGRQETQYF. The CDR3 DNA sequence: TGTGCCAGCAGCTCCTACGACAGGGGGCGTCAAGAGACCCAGTACTTC. The chain uses TRBV7-9 and TRBJ2-5; 10 positions agree with TRBD1. The CDR3 spans 16 residues. CDR1 is SEHNR, CDR2 FQNEAQ, per germline (reference sequence). The junction had 7 bases not matched to a gene; V was cut back by 4 bases and J by 2 bases. Supplemented by reference TRBV7-9 and TRBJ2-5, the full variable domain reads DTGVSQNPRHKITKRGQNVTFRCDPISEHNRLYWYRQTLGQGPEFLTYFQNEAQLEKSRLLSDRFSAERPKGSFSTLEIQRTEQGDSAMYLCASSSYDRGRQETQYFGPGTRLLVL.

The chain couples TRBV6-1 to TRBJ2-3; D is undetermined. Trimming shortened V by 8 bases and J by 2 bases, and 17 bases separated the two germline ends. Germline assignment: CDR1 MNHNS and CDR2 SASEGT. This CDR3 has 15 residues. The CDR3 is CASQGPGFSTDTQYF. The CDR3 DNA is TGTGCCAGCCAAGGTCCCGGATTCTCCACAGATACGCAGTATTTT.

The CDR3 spells CASSPNPGLSTDTQYF. CDR3 coding DNA: TGTGCCAGCAGCCCCAATCCGGGACTTAGCACAGATACGCAGTATTTT. The chain uses TRBV7-6 and TRBJ2-3, with D perhaps TRBD2 (6 bases). Trimming took 5 bases from V and 0 from J, leaving 15 bases between them. From germline, CDR1 is SGHVS and CDR2 FNYEAQ. The CDR3 sequence is 16 residues long.

The DNA of the CDR3 is TGTGCCAGTAGAATGTCAGGGGCCGACTCTGGAAACACCATATATTTT. Encoded protein: CASRMSGADSGNTIYF. The chain recombines TRBV19 with TRBJ1-3, with TRBD1 as a possible D gene (6 bases). Between the trimmed V and J ends, which lost 6 bases and 0 bases, there was a span of 15 bases. The CDR3 contains 16 residues. Germline V gene sequence: CDR1 LNHDA, CDR2 SQIVND (reference sequence). Looking up the rest from reference TRBV19 and TRBJ1-3 gives the full variable domain: DGGITQSPKYLFRKEGQNVTLSCEQNLNHDAMYWYRQDPGQGLRLIYYSQIVNDFQKGDIAEGYSVSREKKESFPLTVTSAQKNPTAFYLCASRMSGADSGNTIYFGEGSWLTVV.

The chain is built from TRBV6-5 and TRBJ2-1; a weak D match, TRBD1 (6 bases). From germline, CDR1 is MNHEY and CDR2 SVGAGI. This CDR3 has 13 amino acids. Trimming removed 5 bases at V and 6 bases at J, with 11 bases between. The chain's CDR3 is CASSRGQTNEQFF. CDR3 nucleotide sequence: TGTGCCAGCAGTCGCGGACAGACCAATGAGCAGTTCTTC.

The chain employs TRBV27 and TRBJ2-7; the D gene is possibly TRBD1 (6 bases). CDR1 MNHEY and CDR2 SMNVEV come from the germline V gene (reference sequence). There are 16 residues in the CDR3. V shed 6 bases and J shed 3 bases, with 21 bases lying between them. CDR3 sequence: CASSRSTGTTLYEQYF. For the CDR3, the DNA is TGTGCCAGCAGCCGATCAACCGGGACAACCCTCTACGAGCAGTACTTC.

CDR3 residues: CASSPGTGGIYGYTF. In DNA form, the CDR3 reads TGTGCCAGCAGCCCCGGGACAGGGGGCATCTATGGCTACACCTTC. The J gene is TRBJ1-2, the V gene TRBV6-5, with TRBD1 matching over 12 bases. Germline V CDR1 and CDR2: MNHEY, SVGAGI. The length of the CDR3 is 15 residues. J was trimmed by 4 bases and V by 6 bases; bases with no gene match: 6.

The CDR3 sequence is CASSVGDGWIGSGELFF. The CDR3, as DNA: TGTGCCAGCAGCGTAGGGGACGGGTGGATTGGCTCCGGGGAGCTGTTTTTT. The chain links TRBV9 to TRBJ2-2, with D perhaps TRBD1 or TRBD2 (5 bases each). The CDR3 spans 17 residues. CDR1 and CDR2 from the germline V gene are SGDLS and YYNGEE. Trimming took off 0 bases at V and 6 bases at J, with 18 bases between the two ends.

The chain recombines TRBV6-1 with TRBJ1-1; D is unclear. The CDR3 spans 14 residues. V dropped 2 bases and J dropped 0 bases, with 7 bases sitting between them. Germline-derived CDR1 and CDR2 are MNHNS and SASEGT. This CDR3 is CASSEWRMNTEAFF. In DNA form, the CDR3 reads TGTGCCAGCAGTGAATGGAGGATGAACACTGAAGCTTTCTTT.

The chain combines TRBV6-5 with TRBJ2-7; either TRBD1 or TRBD2 may fit D (5 bases each). V gave up 8 bases and J gave up 0 bases, with 11 bases separating them. The CDR3 loop spans 13 amino acids. CDR1 and CDR2 (germline): MNHEY, SVGAGI. CDR3 protein: CASPAGSSYEQYF. DNA of the CDR3: TGTGCCAGCCCGGCAGGGAGCTCCTACGAGCAGTACTTC.

This clone was detected once. The chain employs TRBV9 and TRBJ2-1, with D perhaps matching TRBD2 (7 bases). The V gene lost 2 bases and the J gene lost 7 bases, with 10 bases spanning the gap. CDR1 SGDLS and CDR2 YYNGEE come from the germline V gene. The CDR3 sequence is 13 residues long. The CDR3 DNA reads TGTGCCAGCAGCGTGGGAGGGGGTAATGAGCAGTTCTTC. It encodes CASSVGGGNEQFF.

This clone has just one count. An end of the junction does not agree with germline; a read error may underlie this. The chain couples TRBV7-9 to TRBJ2-1; D unresolved. Germline CDR1 and CDR2: SEHNR and FQNEAQ (reference sequence). The CDR3 consists of 11 residues. This CDR3 is CASGFIHEQFF. The CDR3 DNA follows: TGTGCCAGCGGCTTCATCCATGAGCAGTTCTTC.

The chain combines TRBV28 with TRBJ1-5; D not certain. The V end was cut by 4 bases, the J end by 0 bases, with 13 bases between. This CDR3 is 16 amino acids long. CDR1 is MDHEN and CDR2 is SYDVKM in the germline V gene. In nucleotides, the CDR3 is TGTGCCAGCAGTTCCGTCAAGGGTCTTAGCAATCAGCCCCAGCATTTT. The encoded protein is CASSSVKGLSNQPQHF.

The DNA for the CDR3 is TGTGCCACCAGCAGAGACAGGGGGTTCAACACTGAAGCTTTCTTT. This translates into CATSRDRGFNTEAFF. The rearrangement uses TRBV15 and TRBJ1-1; 7 positions match TRBD1. With 0 bases clipped from V and 2 bases from J, the junction kept 3 bases outside the gene matches. CDR1 is LNHNV, CDR2 YYDKDF, per germline (reference sequence). This CDR3 is built from 15 residues. Full variable domain (missing parts from reference TRBV15 and TRBJ1-1): DAMVIQNPRYQVTQFGKPVTLSCSQTLNHNVMYWYQQKSSQAPKLLFHYYDKDFNNEADTPDNFQSRRPNTSFCFLDIRSPGLGDTAMYLCATSRDRGFNTEAFFGQGTRLTVV.

The chain uses TRBV7-3 and TRBJ2-3, with a possible D match to TRBD2 (5 bases). There are 18 residues in the CDR3. V dropped 5 bases and J dropped 0 bases, with 21 bases sitting between them. Germline V gene data show CDR1 as SGHTA and CDR2 as FQGTGA. The CDR3 DNA follows: TGTGCCAGCAGCCCCTCTCTCAGCGGAATGACTAGCACAGATACGCAGTATTTT. Amino acid sequence: CASSPSLSGMTSTDTQYF. Variable domain in full (rest from reference TRBV7-3 and TRBJ2-3): GAGVSQTPSNKVTEKGKYVELRCDPISGHTALYWYRQSLGQGPEFLIYFQGTGAADDSGLPNDRFFAVRPEGSVSTLKIQRTERGDSAVYLCASSPSLSGMTSTDTQYFGPGTRLTVL.

The chain carries TRBV9 and TRBJ2-7; 9 nucleotides align to TRBD2. This CDR3 has 13 residues. Trimming cost V 7 bases and J 5 bases; bases outside gene matches: 7. Looked up from germline, CDR1 is SGDLS and CDR2 is YYNGEE. The CDR3 DNA follows: TGTGCCAGCGGGGCGGGAGGGCCCAACGAGCAGTACTTC. This sequence encodes CASGAGGPNEQYF. Full variable domain (missing parts from reference TRBV9 and TRBJ2-7): DSGVTQTPKHLITATGQRVTLRCSPRSGDLSVYWYQQSLDQGLQFLIQYYNGEERAKGNILERFSAQQFPDLHSELNLSSLELGDSALYFCASGAGGPNEQYFGPGTRLTVT.

This chain connects TRBV4-2 to TRBJ2-2; 7 bases agree with TRBD2. This CDR3 comprises 16 residues. Per germline, CDR1 LGHNA and CDR2 YNFKEQ. The V and J ends lost 0 bases and 4 bases, in that order; junction bases with no gene match: 5. The CDR3 nucleotides are TGTGCCAGCAGCCAAGAGACTAGCTGGGGCACCGGGGAGCTGTTTTTT. This encodes CASSQETSWGTGELFF.

A remark on this clone: Compared with germline, one end of the junction differs, possibly owing to a read error. Distinct nucleotide sequences in the sample also encode this CDR3. V is TRBV9 and J is TRBJ2-3; 10 nucleotides align to TRBD2. This CDR3 is 15 amino acids long. Germline CDR1 and CDR2: SGDLS and YYNGEE. CDR3 region: CASSGGTSDTDTQYF. CDR3 coding DNA: TGCGCCAGCAGCGGAGGGACTAGCGACACAGATACGCAGTATTTT.

This chain joins TRBV18 and TRBJ1-4; D remains ambiguous. The germline V and J ends were trimmed by 0 bases and 6 bases, with 11 bases remaining between them. Germline V gene sequence: CDR1 KGHSH, CDR2 LQKENI. The CDR3 totals 15 residues. CDR3 DNA sequence: TGTGCCAGCTCACCACCGAGTAGAAATTATGAAAAACTGTTTTTT. As protein: CASSPPSRNYEKLFF.

The chain links TRBV5-4 to TRBJ2-2; no definite D call. Germline V gene data show CDR1 as SGHNT and CDR2 as YYREEE (reference sequence). There are 14 residues in the CDR3. Deletions cut 3 bases from V and 5 bases from J, with 11 bases between. The CDR3 DNA is TGTGCCAGCAGCTCCCGGCTACCTACCGGGGAGCTGTTTTTT. This translates into CASSSRLPTGELFF.

V gene TRBV6-5 combines with J gene TRBJ2-7; weak D call: TRBD1 (5 bases). V lost 5 bases to trimming and J lost 2 bases, with 10 bases between them. The V gene's germline CDR1 is MNHEY and CDR2 SVGAGI. CDR3 size: 13 residues. The CDR3 sequence: CASSTGLTYEQYF. The CDR3 DNA reads TGTGCCAGCAGTACAGGTCTAACCTACGAGCAGTACTTC.

The chain carries TRBV5-6 and TRBJ2-5; the match to TRBD2 covers 11 bases. Germline CDR1 is SGHDT and CDR2 is YYEEEE. This CDR3 has 16 amino acids. J lost 5 bases, V lost 0 bases, and 6 bases had no gene match. The CDR3 loop is CASSLALAGGLETQYF. The DNA for the CDR3 is TGTGCCAGCAGCTTGGCGCTAGCGGGAGGACTGGAGACCCAGTACTTC.

A single count supports this clone. The chain employs TRBV2 and TRBJ2-5; D is undetermined. CDR3 length: 12 amino acids. The germline V gene encodes CDR1 SNHLY and CDR2 FYNNEI. V was pared by 3 bases and J by 4 bases, with 6 bases between. The CDR3 DNA follows: TGTGCCAGCAGTGATCTGGGAGAGACCCAGTACTTC. The encoded protein is CASSDLGETQYF.

The chain combines TRBV4-1 with TRBJ2-7, with TRBD2 matching over 7 bases. Trimming cost V 1 base and J 7 bases; bases outside gene matches: 1. This CDR3 region has 12 residues. CDR1 is MGHRA and CDR2 is YSYEKL in the germline V gene. This CDR3 is CASSQGGGEQYF. The CDR3 DNA sequence: TGCGCCAGCAGCCAAGGCGGGGGAGAGCAGTACTTC.

The chain is built from TRBV19 and TRBJ2-7; D perhaps matches TRBD2 (5 bases). V was cut by 7 bases and J by 0 bases, with 16 bases left in between. Germline CDR1 is LNHDA and CDR2 is SQIVND (reference sequence). This CDR3 comprises 15 residues. The CDR3 protein is CASTPTRGSSYEQYF. The CDR3 region has the DNA TGTGCCAGTACACCTACTAGAGGGAGCTCCTACGAGCAGTACTTC.

The V gene is TRBV21-1, the J gene TRBJ2-1; the listed D gene, TRBD2, was not tested against the DNA. TRBV21-1 is a listed pseudogene. The CDR3 extends over 13 amino acids. CDR3: CASSIELTNEQFF. The CDR3 coding sequence is TGTGCCAGCAGCATCGAGCTCACTAATGAGCAGTTCTTC.